The 27 T cell receptor beta chains given below trace back to one sample, sequenced in a study of vaccination and CD4 T cells after COVID-19. Antigen specificity for these receptors is unknown. With the Oncomine TCR Beta short-read assay, DNA from cultured CD4+ T cells was sequenced. TCRdb independently ran MiXCR on the PCR reads; one entry per CDR3 protein. The sample gives about 25,000 distinct CDR3 sequences, more than 25% of which show up once; approximately 2.8% is in the top ten. Stated time point: late sampling 161 to 241 days after vaccination in three convalescent patients. Treatment in this sample: 10-day PBMC culture with coronavirus spike peptide pools or control peptides (ViraFEST assay). The sample here was CD4+ T cells from blood, cultured in vitro, taken about 7 months after SARS-CoV-2 vaccination. The receptors here all came from a human donor who had recovered from COVID-19.

The chain joins TRBV25-1 to TRBJ2-7; 9 nucleotides match TRBD1. CDR1 is MGHDK and CDR2 is SYGVNS in the germline V gene. The CDR3 spans 13 residues. The V and J ends lost 8 bases and 3 bases, in that order; junction bases with no gene match: 5. The CDR3, as DNA: TGTGCCAGCGCAGGACAGGGGTACTACGAGCAGTACTTC. Translation: CASAGQGYYEQYF.

The table lists this clonotype with a few counts. V is TRBV6-1 and J is TRBJ2-2; D is unclear. CDR1 MNHNS and CDR2 SASEGT come from the germline V gene. Trimming shortened V by 1 base and J by 5 bases, and 5 bases separated the two germline ends. There are 13 residues in the CDR3. Written as DNA, the CDR3 is TGTGCCAGCAGTGAAGTGGCTACCGGGGAGCTGTTTTTT. The encoded protein is CASSEVATGELFF.

CDR3 sequence: CATNPGQRSSSYNSPLHF. DNA of the CDR3: TGTGCCACCAACCCGGGACAGCGCTCGAGCTCCTATAATTCACCCCTCCACTTT. The chain has TRBV15 and TRBJ1-6; 7 nucleotides match TRBD1. CDR1 and CDR2 from the germline V gene are LNHNV and YYDKDF (reference sequence). The CDR3 has 18 amino acids. With V trimmed by 7 bases and J by 0 bases, 12 bases remained unmatched.

The J gene is TRBJ2-7, the V gene TRBV10-3; 12 nucleotides align to TRBD1. V shed 6 bases, J shed 5 bases, and the junction held 5 bases outside the gene matches. The CDR3 has 14 residues. CDR1 is ENHRY and CDR2 is SYGVKD in the germline V gene. The DNA of the CDR3 is TGTGCCATCAGGGGGGACAGGGGGCAACACGAGCAGTACTTC. Amino acid sequence: CAIRGDRGQHEQYF.

The table lists this clonotype with a few counts. The chain carries TRBV7-8 and TRBJ1-1; no clear D. The V end lost 6 bases, the J end lost 0 bases, and 11 bases lay between the germline ends. Germline V gene sequence: CDR1 SGHVS, CDR2 FQNEAQ. This CDR3 has 14 residues. The CDR3 reads CASSSISVNTEAFF. CDR3 nucleotides: TGTGCCAGCAGTTCCATATCGGTGAACACTGAAGCTTTCTTT.

The chain has TRBV11-3 and TRBJ2-5; 9 nucleotides match TRBD2. Trimming cost V 5 bases and J 2 bases; bases outside gene matches: 12. The CDR3 spans 17 residues. In germline, CDR1 is SGHNT, CDR2 YENEEA. This CDR3 is CASSPRVAGAGQETQYF. CDR3 bases: TGTGCCAGCAGCCCGAGGGTAGCGGGAGCGGGACAAGAGACCCAGTACTTC.

This chain joins TRBV28 and TRBJ1-5, with a tentative D call TRBD1 (5 bases). The CDR3 runs 14 residues. Trimming shortened V by 5 bases and J by 0 bases, and 8 bases separated the two germline ends. Germline CDR1 is MDHEN and CDR2 is SYDVKM. The CDR3: CASSRQNSNQPQHF. The CDR3 DNA is TGTGCCAGCAGTAGACAGAATAGCAATCAGCCCCAGCATTTT.

The chain combines TRBV5-5 with TRBJ2-6, with TRBD2 matching 9 bases. The ends lost 6 bases at V and 4 bases at J; junction bases unmatched: 23. This CDR3 spans 21 amino acids. CDR1 and CDR2 (germline): SGHKS, YYEKEE (reference sequence). CDR3 region: CASTLRQGSLAGTGGANVLTF. The CDR3 region has the DNA TGTGCCAGCACCCTCCGACAGGGTAGCCTAGCGGGAACCGGGGGGGCCAACGTCCTGACTTTC.

A few counts support this clonotype. The V call is TRBV20-1, the J call TRBJ2-7; D not certain. The length of the CDR3 is 11 residues. Germline assignment: CDR1 DFQATT and CDR2 SNEGSKA (reference sequence). Between the trimmed V and J ends, which lost 1 base and 6 bases, there was a span of 7 bases. The chain's CDR3 is CSARGLVEQYF. The CDR3 DNA reads as TGCAGTGCTAGAGGCCTCGTCGAGCAGTACTTC.

As concerns this clonotype: The junction departs from the called germline gene at one end, perhaps through a read error. The V call is TRBV7-7, the J call TRBJ2-1; D possibly corresponds to TRBD2 (6 bases). CDR3 size: 16 residues. Germline V CDR1 and CDR2: SSHAT, FNYEAQ (reference sequence). The CDR3: CASSLGGWSGYNEQFF. The CDR3 DNA is TGTGCTAGCAGCTTAGGAGGGTGGAGTGGCTACAATGAGCAGTTCTTC.

V usage is TRBV2 and J usage is TRBJ2-7; 12 nucleotides line up with TRBD2. Germline trimming cut 5 bases from V and 7 bases from J; bases unmatched to any gene: 6. The CDR3 is 14 amino acids. The germline CDR1 and CDR2 sequences are SNHLY and FYNNEI. This chain's CDR3 is CASSFGLAGKEQYF. The DNA of the CDR3 is TGTGCCAGCAGTTTCGGACTAGCGGGGAAGGAGCAGTACTTC.

This clonotype was seen a few times. The chain recombines TRBV6-1 with TRBJ2-7, with 10 bases that match TRBD1. The CDR3 sequence is 15 residues long. Germline CDR1 reads MNHNS; CDR2 reads SASEGT. V dropped 11 bases and J dropped 0; count of bases not matched to a gene: 10. The CDR3 region is CASSKDRGISYEQYF. CDR3 DNA: TGTGCCTCATCGAAGGACAGGGGGATCTCCTACGAGCAGTACTTC.

This chain uses TRBV4-3 with TRBJ2-7, with a tentative D call TRBD1 (6 bases). Germline assignment: CDR1 LGHNA and CDR2 YSLEER. V was cut by 4 bases and J by 4 bases, with 17 bases left in between. This CDR3 is 15 amino acids long. As DNA, the CDR3 is TGCGCCAGCAGCCGAGGGACAAATTCTCCGTACGAGCAGTACTTC. It encodes CASSRGTNSPYEQYF.

The chain carries TRBV18 and TRBJ2-1; D possibly corresponds to TRBD2 (5 bases). Trimming pared 2 bases from V and 0 bases from J, leaving 14 bases between. In germline, CDR1 is KGHSH, CDR2 LQKENI. CDR3 length: 17 residues. CDR3 nucleotide sequence: TGTGCCAGCTCACCAGGAGGCCGGATAAGCTCCTACAATGAGCAGTTCTTC. Its translation is CASSPGGRISSYNEQFF.

The V gene is TRBV28, the J gene TRBJ1-5; D gene unclear. The CDR3 extends over 15 amino acids. CDR1 and CDR2 from the germline V gene are MDHEN and SYDVKM. The V end lost 10 bases, the J end lost 3 bases, and 19 bases lay between the germline ends. Written as DNA, the CDR3 is TGTGCCACCTGTTCTCCAAGGCAGTTCAATCAGCCCCAGCATTTT. Its protein is CATCSPRQFNQPQHF.

This sequence joins TRBV7-9 and TRBJ2-3; 7 bases map to TRBD2. Germline CDR1 and CDR2: SEHNR and FQNEAQ (reference sequence). Unmatched junction bases numbered 12, after V lost 2 bases and J lost 7 bases. The CDR3 is 16 residues long. Here the CDR3 DNA reads TGTGCCAGCAGCTTAATGACTAGGCGGGAGCCGTATACGCAGTATTTT. As protein: CASSLMTRREPYTQYF.

The V call is TRBV29-1, the J call TRBJ1-5; D might be TRBD1 (5 bases). V gave up 4 bases and J gave up 4 bases, with 11 bases separating them. The CDR3 has 13 residues. The germline V gene encodes CDR1 SQVTM and CDR2 ANQGSEA. For the CDR3, the DNA is TGCAGCGTTGCGTCAGGGAGGAATCAGCCCCAGCATTTT. As protein: CSVASGRNQPQHF.

This chain connects TRBV29-1 to TRBJ2-5; weak D call: TRBD2 (5 bases). The CDR3 has 16 amino acids. V lost 7 bases to trimming and J lost 4 bases, with 25 bases between them. Germline CDR1 is SQVTM and CDR2 is ANQGSEA. CDR3 region: CSAGAGRKGPTETQYF. CDR3 DNA sequence: TGCAGCGCCGGCGCGGGCAGAAAAGGGCCCACAGAGACCCAGTACTTC.

The chain uses TRBV28 and TRBJ2-1; D may be TRBD1 (5 bases). This CDR3 contains 16 residues. Germline V gene lookup returns CDR1 MDHEN and CDR2 SYDVKM. Trimming shortened V by 4 bases and J by 2 bases, and 15 bases separated the two germline ends. DNA for the CDR3: TGTGCCAGCAGTTCAACCGGACACTCACCCTACAATGAGCAGTTCTTC. Translation gives CASSSTGHSPYNEQFF.

This clonotype was seen more than once but under ten times. The chain has TRBV15 and TRBJ1-1; maybe TRBD1 (5 bases). Germline V gene lookup returns CDR1 LNHNV and CDR2 YYDKDF (reference sequence). V was trimmed by 5 bases and J by 0 bases, leaving 19 bases between them. The CDR3 totals 17 residues. The chain's CDR3 is CATSLPYQAGMNTEAFF. For the CDR3, the DNA is TGTGCCACCAGCCTACCCTATCAGGCAGGGATGAACACTGAAGCTTTCTTT.

The chain carries TRBV7-2 and TRBJ2-7; maybe TRBD1 (7 bases). This CDR3 is built from 15 residues. Germline V CDR1 and CDR2: SGHTA, FQGNSA. Trimming took 7 bases from V and 1 from J, leaving 17 bases between them. CDR3 in DNA: TGTGCCAGCATCCCTAGACAGGGAGGATCCTACGAGCAGTACTTC. This translates into CASIPRQGGSYEQYF.

This clonotype has only a few counts. The chain recombines TRBV10-3 with TRBJ2-5; 8 bases line up with TRBD1. Trimming removed 2 bases from V and 3 bases from J; junction bases left unmatched: 11. Germline CDR1 is ENHRY and CDR2 is SYGVKD. The CDR3 sequence is 17 residues long. The CDR3 region has the DNA TGTGCCATCAGTGAGAGGGGTGGGACAGGCCCTGAAGAGACCCAGTACTTC. The encoded protein is CAISERGGTGPEETQYF.

V gene TRBV19 combines with J gene TRBJ2-6, with D possibly matching TRBD1 (6 bases). The CDR3 spans 15 residues. V gave up 7 bases and J gave up 2 bases, with 12 bases separating them. Germline assignment: CDR1 LNHDA and CDR2 SQIVND (reference sequence). The CDR3 sequence: CASTRDRTGANVLTF. The CDR3 DNA sequence: TGTGCCAGTACCCGAGACAGGACTGGGGCCAACGTCCTGACTTTC.

The gene calls are TRBV27 and TRBJ2-7; D is possibly TRBD1 (6 bases). Trimming took off 3 bases at V and 1 base at J, with 13 bases between the two ends. The germline CDR1 and CDR2 sequences are MNHEY and SMNVEV (reference sequence). The length of the CDR3 is 15 residues. CDR3 nucleotides: TGTGCCAGCAGTTTCCATGGACAGAGATCCTACGAGCAGTACTTC. As protein: CASSFHGQRSYEQYF.

The chain couples TRBV20-1 to TRBJ1-1, with D uncertain. CDR1 DFQATT and CDR2 SNEGSKA come from the germline V gene (reference sequence). The CDR3 sequence is 17 residues long. V was trimmed by 0 bases and J by 11 bases, leaving 28 bases between them. The CDR3 DNA sequence: TGCAGTGCTAGAGATCTTACTATGGGAAAAAGGAGTGCGGGGGCTTTCTTT. Protein: CSARDLTMGKRSAGAFF.

This clonotype was seen a single time. V usage is TRBV6-2 or TRBV6-3 and J usage is TRBJ2-7, with D possibly matching TRBD2 (6 bases). Germline-derived CDR1 and CDR2 are MNHEY and SVGEGT. The ends were cut back, 7 bases at V and 0 bases at J, with 13 bases in the middle. The CDR3 length is 14 residues. The CDR3 DNA is TGTGCCAGCACTCGGGACTCGAACTCCTACGAGCAGTACTTC. Encoded protein: CASTRDSNSYEQYF.

The chain is built from TRBV25-1 and TRBJ2-7, with 9 bases that match TRBD1. The J call may be faulty, since TRBJ2-5 better matches the DNA end. This CDR3 region has 15 residues. The germline CDR1 and CDR2 sequences are MGHDK and SYGVNS. The CDR3 region is CASSQPGQGRETQYF. For the CDR3, the DNA is TGTGCCAGCAGCCAACCGGGACAGGGACGCGAGACCCAGTACTTC.